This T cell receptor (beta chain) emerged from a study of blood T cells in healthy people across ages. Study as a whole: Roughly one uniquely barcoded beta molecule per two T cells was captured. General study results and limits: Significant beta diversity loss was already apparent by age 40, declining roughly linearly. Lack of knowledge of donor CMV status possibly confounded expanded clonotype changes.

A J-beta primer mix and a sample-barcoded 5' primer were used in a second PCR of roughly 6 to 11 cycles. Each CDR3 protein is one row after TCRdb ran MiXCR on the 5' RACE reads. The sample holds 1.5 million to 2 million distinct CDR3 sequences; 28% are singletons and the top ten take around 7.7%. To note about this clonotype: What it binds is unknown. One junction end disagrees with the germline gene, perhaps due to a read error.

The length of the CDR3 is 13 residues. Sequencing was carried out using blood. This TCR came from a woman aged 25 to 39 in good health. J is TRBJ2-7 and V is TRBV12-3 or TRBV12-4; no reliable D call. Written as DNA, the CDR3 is TGTGCCAGCAGTCCCGGGCCCTACTACGGGCAGTACTTC. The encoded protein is CASSPGPYYGQYF.